A selection of T cell receptor beta chains follows, all from one sample in a study of early T cells in non-severe SARS-CoV-2 infection. TCRdb recomputed calls from the 5' RACE reads with MiXCR, one row per CDR3 protein. The table shows 70,000 or so distinct CDR3 sequences, with around 13% occurring only once. Sample: whole blood. The origin of the receptors is an adult who was a healthcare worker with PCR-confirmed SARS-CoV-2 infection or an uninfected control (not recorded which). CDR3s include the opening cysteine and the closing phenylalanine or tryptophan. The order of the fields is J gene, clone size, D gene, V gene, CDR3 DNA, CDR3 protein. A D gene is named only where the DNA matches it firmly. Expanded clones get a size class; other rows say once, few or many, or leave the size out.

J: TRBJ1-5; size: many; D: TRBD1; V: TRBV12-3/TRBV12-4; DNA: TGTGCCAGCAGTCCGACAGGGTCTGCCCAGCCCCAGCATTTT; CDR3: CASSPTGSAQPQHF
J: TRBJ1-3; size: -; D: -; V: TRBV20-1; DNA: TGCAGTGCTAGAGTAGGGGCAACTGGAAACACCATATATTTT; CDR3: CSARVGATGNTIYF
J: TRBJ1-2; size: many; D: -; V: TRBV7-2; DNA: TGTGCCAGCAGCTTAGAGGGGTATGGCTACACCTTC; CDR3: CASSLEGYGYTF
J: TRBJ2-1; size: many; D: -; V: TRBV15; DNA: TGTGCCACCAGCCCGGAGAGCCTTTCCAATGAGCAGTTCTTC; CDR3: CATSPESLSNEQFF
J: TRBJ2-7; size: -; D: -; V: TRBV9; DNA: TGTGCCAGTACGCCGGGAGAGGGGAGAGGCGAGCAGTACTTC; CDR3: CASTPGEGRGEQYF
J: TRBJ1-2; size: many; D: -; V: TRBV6-2/TRBV6-3; DNA: TGTGCCAGCAGTTACGCTTCTAACTATGGCTACACCTTC; CDR3: CASSYASNYGYTF
J: TRBJ1-2; size: many; D: TRBD1; V: TRBV7-8; DNA: TGTGCCAGCAGCCGCCGGGACAGGGTCTATGGCTACACCTTC; CDR3: CASSRRDRVYGYTF
J: TRBJ2-1; size: many; D: TRBD2; V: TRBV6-2/TRBV6-3; DNA: TGTGCCAGCAGCCAAAGAGTGGCGGGGGGGCCTATGGATGAGCAGTTCTTC; CDR3: CASSQRVAGGPMDEQFF
J: TRBJ2-5; size: many; D: TRBD1; V: TRBV11-2; DNA: TGTGCCAGCAGCTTATCAGGGGGCAGCGAGACCCAGTACTTC; CDR3: CASSLSGGSETQYF
J: TRBJ1-6; size: many; D: -; V: TRBV4-3; DNA: TGCGCCAGCAGCCAAGAGCCACAGGCCGGGGGTTCACCCCTCCACTTT; CDR3: CASSQEPQAGGSPLHF
J: TRBJ2-3; size: many; D: -; V: TRBV7-9; DNA: TGTGCCAGCACCCCTTCTGGAGCTAGCACAGATACGCAGTATTTT; CDR3: CASTPSGASTDTQYF
J: TRBJ2-1; size: many; D: -; V: TRBV11-2; DNA: TGTGCCAGCAGCTTAAGGGCGGATCGCTCCTACAATGAGCAGTTCTTC; CDR3: CASSLRADRSYNEQFF
J: TRBJ2-1; size: many; D: -; V: TRBV20-1; DNA: TGCAGTGCTAGCCCCGGACGGTACAATGAGCAGTTCTTC; CDR3: CSASPGRYNEQFF
J: TRBJ2-3; size: many; D: -; V: TRBV7-8; DNA: TGTGCCAGCAGCTTATTTTCTACCGGCGGCTACACAGATACGCAGTATTTT; CDR3: CASSLFSTGGYTDTQYF
J: TRBJ2-3; size: many; D: -; V: TRBV24-1; DNA: TGTGCCACCAGGGGGGAAGGACGGGGCACAGATACGCAGTATTTT; CDR3: CATRGEGRGTDTQYF
J: TRBJ2-3; size: many; D: TRBD2; V: TRBV11-2; DNA: TGTGCCAGCGCTTGGGCTAGCGGGAGCACAGATACGCAGTATTTT; CDR3: CASAWASGSTDTQYF
J: TRBJ2-1; size: many; D: TRBD2; V: TRBV10-3; DNA: TGTGCCATCAGTGAAGCGGGGGTAGATGAGCAGTTCTTC; CDR3: CAISEAGVDEQFF
J: TRBJ1-3; size: many; D: -; V: TRBV4-3; DNA: TGCGCCAGCAGCCGCGCAGCAGGGAGAGGAAACACCATATATTTT; CDR3: CASSRAAGRGNTIYF
J: TRBJ1-1; size: -; D: -; V: TRBV12-3/TRBV12-4; DNA: TGTGCCAGCAGTCCCTCCGGGAGTGTGTACACTGAAGCTTTCTTT; CDR3: CASSPSGSVYTEAFF
J: TRBJ2-1; size: few; D: TRBD1; V: TRBV5-1; DNA: TGCGCCAGCAGCCTACAGGGGTCCCAGGACAATGAGCAGTTCTTC; CDR3: CASSLQGSQDNEQFF
J: TRBJ1-4; size: -; D: TRBD1; V: TRBV29-1; DNA: TGCAGCGTTGGAGGGGGCGTGAGTGAAAAACTGTTTTTT; CDR3: CSVGGGVSEKLFF
J: TRBJ2-7; size: many; D: -; V: TRBV12-3/TRBV12-4; DNA: TGTGCCAGCAGTGCTGACAGAGCCTACGAGCAGTACTTC; CDR3: CASSADRAYEQYF
J: TRBJ1-1; size: many; D: -; V: TRBV29-1; DNA: TGCAGCGTTGAACACGGGGGCCAGAACACTGAAGCTTTCTTT; CDR3: CSVEHGGQNTEAFF
J: TRBJ1-6; size: many; D: -; V: TRBV18; DNA: TGTGCCAGCTCACCGGGGAGTGGGGATTCACCCCTCCACTTT; CDR3: CASSPGSGDSPLHF
J: TRBJ2-2; size: -; D: -; V: TRBV12-3/TRBV12-4; DNA: TGTGCCAGCAGACTAGACAGGTCTTCGAACACCGGGGAGCTGTTTTTT; CDR3: CASRLDRSSNTGELFF
J: TRBJ1-1; size: -; D: -; V: TRBV29-1; DNA: TGCAGCGCCAGAGGGAAGGCTGAAGCTTTCTTT; CDR3: CSARGKAEAFF
J: TRBJ1-1; size: many; D: TRBD1; V: TRBV20-1; DNA: TGCAGTGCCAAAGACAGGGTCGTTTTCTTT; CDR3: CSAKDRVVFF
J: TRBJ2-1; size: many; D: TRBD2; V: TRBV20-1; DNA: TGCAGTGCTAGACCAGCGGGAGGGCCGGGTGAGCAGTTCTTC; CDR3: CSARPAGGPGEQFF
J: TRBJ2-2; size: many; D: -; V: TRBV9; DNA: TGTGCCAGCAGCGACCCCTCGAACACCGGGGAGCTGTTTTTT; CDR3: CASSDPSNTGELFF
J: TRBJ2-3; size: few; D: TRBD1; V: TRBV5-1; DNA: TGCGCCAGCAGCTTGGTTCAGGGGGCTCAAGATACGCAGTATTTT; CDR3: CASSLVQGAQDTQYF
J: TRBJ2-5; size: many; D: TRBD2; V: TRBV7-2; DNA: TGTGCCAGTCGTCGTTCGGCTAGCGGGGGGGTCTACGAGACCCAGTACTTC; CDR3: CASRRSASGGVYETQYF
J: TRBJ2-1; size: many; D: -; V: TRBV11-2; DNA: TGTGCCAGCAGCTTTAGGGGGGAGCAGTTCTTC; CDR3: CASSFRGEQFF
J: TRBJ2-1; size: -; D: TRBD1; V: TRBV14; DNA: TGTGCCAGCAGCCAGAGACGGGACAGGGGCCTTGAGCAGTTCTTC; CDR3: CASSQRRDRGLEQFF
J: TRBJ1-4; size: many; D: -; V: TRBV11-2; DNA: TGTGCCAGCAGCTTTGGGGTAGGGGAAAAACTGTTTTTT; CDR3: CASSFGVGEKLFF
J: TRBJ2-2; size: few; D: -; V: TRBV7-7; DNA: TGTGCTAGCTCCCGTGACGGGGACACCGGGGAGCTGTTTTTT; CDR3: CASSRDGDTGELFF
J: TRBJ2-1; size: many; D: -; V: TRBV2; DNA: TGTGCCAGCAGTGAGAGTTGGGGGAACAATGAGCAGTTCTTC; CDR3: CASSESWGNNEQFF
J: TRBJ1-2; size: many; D: -; V: TRBV7-2; DNA: TGTGCCAGCAGCCGAGAGTCGGTGTCAAGTGATGGCTACACCTTC; CDR3: CASSRESVSSDGYTF
J: TRBJ2-1; size: -; D: TRBD1; V: TRBV7-2; DNA: TGTGCCAGCAGCCCGCGGACAGGGAGAGGTGAGCAGTTCTTC; CDR3: CASSPRTGRGEQFF
J: TRBJ1-6; size: many; D: TRBD1; V: TRBV7-9; DNA: TGTGCCAGCAGACGGGACAGGGAAGGTTCACCCCTCCACTTT; CDR3: CASRRDREGSPLHF
J: TRBJ2-5; size: many; D: TRBD2; V: TRBV5-5; DNA: TGTGCCAGCAGCCCTGAGCGGGAGGGCGAAGAGACCCAGTACTTC; CDR3: CASSPEREGEETQYF
J: TRBJ2-7; size: many; D: -; V: TRBV12-3/TRBV12-4; DNA: TGTGCCAGCAGTTTAAGGGACACTGTCTACGAGCAGTACTTC; CDR3: CASSLRDTVYEQYF
J: TRBJ1-6; size: many; D: -; V: TRBV28; DNA: TGTGCCAGCAGTTCAGGACAAACGGACCTTTCACCCCTCCACTTT; CDR3: CASSSGQTDLSPLHF
J: TRBJ2-7; size: many; D: TRBD1; V: TRBV10-3; DNA: TGTGCCATCAGTGAGTCGATGGGACAGGCGTCCTACGAGCAGTACTTC; CDR3: CAISESMGQASYEQYF
J: TRBJ1-1; size: many; D: -; V: TRBV7-9; DNA: TGTGCCAGCAGTTCAGGGGCGACTGAAGCTTTCTTT; CDR3: CASSSGATEAFF
J: TRBJ2-1; size: many; D: -; V: TRBV7-9; DNA: TGTGCCAGCAGCTTAGGGTTCCCTGATGAGCAGTTCTTC; CDR3: CASSLGFPDEQFF
J: TRBJ1-4; size: -; D: -; V: TRBV10-3; DNA: TGTGCCACCTCCTTGGGGGAAGAAAATGAAAAACTGTTTTTT; CDR3: CATSLGEENEKLFF
J: TRBJ2-2; size: many; D: TRBD1; V: TRBV24-1; DNA: TGTGCCACCAGTGATACAAAGGGACAGGGGAACACCGGGGAGCTGTTTTTT; CDR3: CATSDTKGQGNTGELFF
J: TRBJ2-7; size: many; D: -; V: TRBV6-6; DNA: TGTGCCAGCAGCGACGGTGGCGCCCTGGGAACCTACGAGCAGTACTTC; CDR3: CASSDGGALGTYEQYF
J: TRBJ2-7; size: many; D: -; V: TRBV28; DNA: TGTGCCAGCAGTTTTTTTGGTTCTAGCGCCTACGAGCAGTACTTC; CDR3: CASSFFGSSAYEQYF
J: TRBJ2-7; size: many; D: -; V: TRBV5-1; DNA: TGCGCCAGCAGCTTGGGTGGGTTCGGAGCCGAGCAGTACTTC; CDR3: CASSLGGFGAEQYF
J: TRBJ2-1; size: many; D: TRBD2; V: TRBV20-1; DNA: TGCAGTGCCGGACTAGCGGGAGGCGGGGAGCAGTTCTTC; CDR3: CSAGLAGGGEQFF
J: TRBJ1-3; size: many; D: -; V: TRBV10-3; DNA: TGTGCCATGGCAACGGCTGGAAACACCATATATTTT; CDR3: CAMATAGNTIYF
J: TRBJ1-2; size: many; D: TRBD1; V: TRBV29-1; DNA: TGCAGCGCCCAAGGGGGCGATAACTATGGCTACACCTTC; CDR3: CSAQGGDNYGYTF
J: TRBJ2-5; size: many; D: -; V: TRBV29-1; DNA: TGCAGCGTTGAACCAATGGACTCCGCTGGTTCGACCCAGTACTTC; CDR3: CSVEPMDSAGSTQYF
J: TRBJ2-7; size: many; D: -; V: TRBV20-1; DNA: TGCAGTGCCTGGAAAGAAGGCGAGCAGTACTTC; CDR3: CSAWKEGEQYF
J: TRBJ2-3; size: many; D: -; V: TRBV7-9; DNA: TGTGCCAGCAGTTATCCACTACCGAGGGTTTTGCGCACAGATACGCAGTATTTT; CDR3: CASSYPLPRVLRTDTQYF
J: TRBJ2-1; size: -; D: TRBD2; V: TRBV2; DNA: TGTGCCAGCAGTGATCGGTTACTAGCGGGGGAGCAGTTCTTC; CDR3: CASSDRLLAGEQFF
J: TRBJ2-7; size: few; D: TRBD1; V: TRBV20-1; DNA: TGCAGTGCTACGCAATTTTCCGACAGGGGATCCTACGAGCAGTACTTC; CDR3: CSATQFSDRGSYEQYF
J: TRBJ2-3; size: many; D: TRBD2; V: TRBV7-6; DNA: TGTGCCAGCAGTACGACTAGCGGGATAGGTGATACGCAGTATTTT; CDR3: CASSTTSGIGDTQYF
J: TRBJ1-2; size: many; D: -; V: TRBV28; DNA: TGTGCCAGCAGTTTGGGGCAGGGGACCGGCTACACCTTC; CDR3: CASSLGQGTGYTF